One and the same sample provided the 4 T cell receptor beta chains below, sequenced in a study of blood T cell repertoires in COVID-19. Sequencing was performed with immunoSEQ multiplex PCR; in TCRdb, only in-frame clones are kept and a portion is missing. This table holds roughly 68,000 clones, over 75% found once. Sequenced input: peripheral blood. The receptors originated from a man in his forties or fifties with acute or convalescent COVID-19.

V usage is TRBV2 and J usage is TRBJ2-1; 8 bases align to TRBD2. Germline CDR1 is SNHLY and CDR2 is FYNNEI. CDR3 size: 15 residues. Germline trimming cut 1 base from V and 2 bases from J; bases unmatched to any gene: 1. For the CDR3, the DNA is TGTGCCAGCAGTGAAGGAGCGGGGGCCTACAATGAGCAGTTCTTC. Amino acids: CASSEGAGAYNEQFF.

The chain employs TRBV10-3 and TRBJ1-6, with a weak D call TRBD1 (6 bases). CDR1 is ENHRY, CDR2 SYGVKD, per germline. Trimming took 2 bases from V and 7 from J, leaving 15 bases between them. This CDR3 is 16 amino acids long. This chain's CDR3 is CAISERGAERNSPLHF. The CDR3, as DNA: TGTGCCATCAGTGAGCGGGGGGCGGAAAGGAATTCACCCCTCCACTTT.

This clone has just a few counts. The genes are TRBV27 and TRBJ1-1; 9 bases agree with TRBD1. The CDR3 sequence is 17 residues long. The trim removed 2 bases at V and 6 bases at J, leaving 13 bases unmatched. In germline, CDR1 is MNHEY, CDR2 SMNVEV (reference sequence). The CDR3 here is CASSLHGTGRPQAEAFF. DNA for the CDR3: TGTGCCAGCAGTTTACACGGGACAGGGAGGCCTCAGGCTGAAGCTTTCTTT.

V and J are TRBV19 and TRBJ1-4; no definite D call. CDR1 and CDR2 (germline): LNHDA, SQIVND (reference sequence). The CDR3 has 14 residues. V lost 10 bases and J lost 2, with 14 bases in between. As DNA, the CDR3 is TGTGCCACCGCAGTCCCGAGGACTAATGAAAAACTGTTTTTT. Its translation is CATAVPRTNEKLFF.